These T cell receptor beta chains were read from a single sample in a study of T cell repertoires in aging, cancer and after chemotherapy. TCRdb reprocessed the multiplex PCR reads via MiXCR and lists one record per CDR3 protein. The repertoire has approximately 6,100 distinct CDR3 sequences, under 40% of them found once; the top ten carry around 43%. Material: blood. These receptors were obtained from a human donor with a blood cancer. CDR3s include the opening cysteine and the closing phenylalanine or tryptophan. The D gene is left open where the match is weak. Some rows have no size entry. The others give once, few or many, or a class for an expanded clone.

J gene | V gene | clone size | D gene | CDR3 protein | CDR3 DNA
TRBJ2-7 | TRBV7-9 | medium-sized | NA | CASSLGGDEQYF | TGTGCCAGCAGCTTAGGGGGGGACGAGCAGTACTTC
TRBJ2-3 | TRBV19 | few | NA | CASSIGDTQYF | TGTGCCAGTAGTATAGGTGATACGCAGTATTTT
TRBJ2-7 | TRBV6-6 | NA | NA | CASSNLYEQYF | TGTGCCAGCAGTAACTTATACGAGCAGTACTTC
TRBJ2-3 | TRBV10-2 | NA | TRBD2 | CASRWGGMTDTQYF | TGCGCCAGCAGGTGGGGAGGGATGACAGATACGCAGTATTTT
TRBJ1-4 | TRBV6-5 | NA | NA | CASSSGSANEKLFF | TGTGCCAGCAGTTCTGGGTCCGCTAATGAAAAACTGTTTTTT
TRBJ2-7 | TRBV12-3/TRBV12-4 | few | NA | CASSLDGDPYYEQYF | TGTGCCAGCAGTTTGGACGGGGACCCATACTACGAGCAGTACTTC
TRBJ1-2 | TRBV27 | NA | NA | CASSYGGGSYGYTF | TGTGCCAGCAGTTACGGTGGGGGCAGCTATGGCTACACCTTC
TRBJ2-1 | TRBV12-5 | once | NA | CASTIGGSSYNEQFF | TGTGCTAGCACCATCGGTGGGAGCTCCTACAATGAGCAGTTCTTC
TRBJ2-7 | TRBV28 | NA | TRBD1 | CASSTTGTGFYEQYF | TGTGCCAGCAGTACAACCGGGACAGGGTTCTACGAGCAGTACTTC
TRBJ2-7 | TRBV19 | medium-sized | TRBD2 | CASSRLAGGRSYEQYF | TGTGCCAGTAGCCGACTAGCGGGAGGGCGGTCCTACGAGCAGTACTTC
TRBJ2-1 | TRBV6-5 | NA | NA | CASSRYNEQFF | TGTGCCAGCAGTCGCTACAATGAGCAGTTCTTC
TRBJ2-3 | TRBV5-6 | medium-sized | NA | CASSLAGLALDTQYF | TGTGCCAGCAGCTTGGCCGGGTTAGCCCTGGATACGCAGTATTTT
TRBJ2-2 | TRBV15 | medium-sized | TRBD2 | CATSNLGIYASGSNTGELFF | TGTGCCACCAGTAATCTCGGGATTTACGCTAGCGGCAGTAACACCGGGGAGCTGTTTTTT
TRBJ2-1 | TRBV27 | few | NA | CASSGALGQFF | TGTGCCAGCAGTGGGGCTCTGGGGCAGTTCTTC
TRBJ2-2 | TRBV6-1 | NA | TRBD1 | CASSYSTGVPGELFF | TGTGCCAGCAGTTACTCGACAGGGGTACCCGGGGAGCTGTTTTTT
TRBJ1-4 | TRBV7-9 | NA | NA | CASSLESNEKLFF | TGTGCCAGCAGCCTGGAGTCAAATGAAAAACTGTTTTTT
TRBJ1-4 | TRBV5-4 | NA | TRBD1 | CASSPTGARGEKLFF | TGTGCCAGCAGCCCAACAGGGGCCCGTGGTGAAAAACTGTTTTTT
TRBJ1-5 | TRBV15 | NA | TRBD1 | CATSSRFGTGVDGRQPQHF | TGTGCCACCAGCAGCCGGTTCGGGACAGGGGTTGACGGGCGGCAGCCCCAGCATTTT
TRBJ1-2 | TRBV19 | few | NA | CASSTNYGYTF | TGTGCCAGTAGTACTAACTATGGCTACACCTTC
TRBJ2-1 | TRBV28 | NA | TRBD2 | CASSTGTSGPNEQFF | TGTGCCAGCAGTACCGGGACTAGCGGGCCCAATGAGCAGTTCTTC
TRBJ1-5 | TRBV12-3/TRBV12-4 | NA | TRBD1 | CASSLQGAGQPQHF | TGTGCCAGCAGTTTACAGGGGGCAGGTCAGCCCCAGCATTTT
TRBJ2-7 | TRBV15 | NA | NA | CATSRVLGTAFSYEQYF | TGTGCCACCAGCAGAGTCCTGGGGACTGCCTTCTCCTACGAGCAGTACTTC
TRBJ2-5 | TRBV6-5 | few | NA | CASSYRGWETQYF | TGTGCCAGCAGTTATAGGGGGTGGGAGACCCAGTACTTC
TRBJ2-5 | TRBV6-5 | few | NA | CASSTRAQGTQYF | TGTGCCAGCAGTACCCGGGCCCAGGGGACCCAGTACTTC
TRBJ2-1 | TRBV5-4 | few | TRBD2 | CASSKGLAVRQFF | TGTGCCAGCAGCAAGGGACTAGCTGTTCGGCAGTTCTTC
TRBJ2-1 | TRBV7-6 | once | TRBD2 | CASSTQAGYSYNEQFF | TGTGCCAGCAGCACACAAGCGGGATACTCCTACAATGAGCAGTTCTTC
TRBJ2-7 | TRBV6-1 | NA | NA | CASSTLPSRSEQYF | TGTGCCAGCAGTACTCTCCCTTCTAGGTCCGAGCAGTACTTC
TRBJ2-6 | TRBV19 | few | TRBD2 | CASSIATGGLSGANVLTF | TGTGCCAGTAGTATAGCTACGGGAGGGCTCTCTGGGGCCAACGTCCTGACTTTC
TRBJ2-7 | TRBV13 | medium-sized | TRBD1 | CASSGRDRQDYEQYF | TGTGCCAGCAGCGGTCGGGACAGGCAGGACTACGAGCAGTACTTC
TRBJ1-1 | TRBV19 | few | NA | CASSTTVNTEAFF | TGTGCCAGTAGTACGACAGTGAACACTGAAGCTTTCTTT
TRBJ1-5 | TRBV20-1 | NA | TRBD1 | CSAPRDRGSNQPQHF | TGCAGTGCCCCTCGGGACAGGGGTAGCAATCAGCCCCAGCATTTT
TRBJ1-5 | TRBV12-3/TRBV12-4 | few | TRBD1 | CASTLQGAGQPQHF | TGTGCCAGCACCCTACAGGGGGCCGGCCAGCCCCAGCATTTT
TRBJ2-6 | TRBV28 | NA | NA | CASKGPGANVLTF | TGTGCCAGCAAGGGGCCCGGGGCCAACGTCCTGACTTTC
TRBJ2-7 | TRBV5-6 | few | TRBD2 | CASRRRGLATPNSYEQYF | TGTGCCAGCAGGAGGAGGGGACTAGCTACTCCCAATTCCTACGAGCAGTACTTC
TRBJ2-7 | TRBV20-1 | NA | TRBD2 | CSARGASGSGEQYF | TGCAGTGCTAGAGGGGCTAGCGGGAGTGGTGAGCAGTACTTC
TRBJ2-5 | TRBV24-1 | NA | NA | CATQGARREETQYF | TGTGCCACCCAAGGGGCCCGGAGGGAAGAGACCCAGTACTTC
TRBJ2-2 | TRBV27 | few | NA | CASSLTTSFTGELFF | TGTGCCAGCAGTTTAACCACTAGCTTTACCGGGGAGCTGTTTTTT
TRBJ1-2 | TRBV12-3/TRBV12-4 | few | TRBD1 | CASSRGTAYYGYTF | TGTGCCAGCAGTAGGGGGACAGCTTACTATGGCTACACCTTC
TRBJ2-7 | TRBV19 | few | TRBD2 | CASREGQRYEQYF | TGTGCCAGCCGGGAGGGCCAACGGTACGAGCAGTACTTC
TRBJ2-5 | TRBV20-1 | NA | NA | CSANPAGRRGETQYF | TGCAGTGCTAACCCCGCGGGCCGGAGGGGAGAGACCCAGTACTTC
TRBJ1-1 | TRBV20-1 | NA | NA | CSARDPDRAGDTEAFF | TGCAGTGCTAGAGATCCTGATAGAGCCGGGGACACTGAAGCTTTCTTT
TRBJ2-1 | TRBV27 | few | NA | CASSFQPYNEQFF | TGTGCCAGCAGTTTCCAGCCCTACAATGAGCAGTTCTTC
TRBJ2-1 | TRBV5-1 | few | NA | CASSLGGVYRSEQFF | TGCGCCAGCAGCTTGGGGGGAGTGTATAGGAGTGAGCAGTTCTTC
TRBJ2-3 | TRBV7-6 | once | NA | CASSLEALDTQYF | TGTGCCAGCAGCTTAGAGGCTCTGGATACGCAGTATTTT
TRBJ2-2 | TRBV15 | medium-sized | NA | CATSRDGSTGELFF | TGTGCCACCAGCAGAGATGGTAGCACCGGGGAGCTGTTTTTT